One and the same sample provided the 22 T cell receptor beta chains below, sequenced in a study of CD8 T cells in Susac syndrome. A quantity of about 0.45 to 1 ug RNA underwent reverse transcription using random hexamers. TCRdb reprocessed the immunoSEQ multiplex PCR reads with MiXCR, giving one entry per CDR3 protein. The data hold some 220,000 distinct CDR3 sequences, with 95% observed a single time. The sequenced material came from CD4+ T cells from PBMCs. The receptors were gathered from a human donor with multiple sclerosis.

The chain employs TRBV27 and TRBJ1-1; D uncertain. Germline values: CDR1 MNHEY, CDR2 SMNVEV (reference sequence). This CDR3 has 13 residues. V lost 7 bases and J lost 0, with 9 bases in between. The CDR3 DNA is TGTGCCAGCAAAAACAGACTGAACACTGAAGCTTTCTTT. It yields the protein CASKNRLNTEAFF.

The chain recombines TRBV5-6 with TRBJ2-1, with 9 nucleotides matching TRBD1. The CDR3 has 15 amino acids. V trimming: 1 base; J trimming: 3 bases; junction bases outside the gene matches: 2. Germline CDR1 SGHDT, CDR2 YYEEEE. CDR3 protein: CASSLMGQGYNEQFF. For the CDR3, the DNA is TGTGCCAGCAGCTTGATGGGACAGGGCTACAATGAGCAGTTCTTC.

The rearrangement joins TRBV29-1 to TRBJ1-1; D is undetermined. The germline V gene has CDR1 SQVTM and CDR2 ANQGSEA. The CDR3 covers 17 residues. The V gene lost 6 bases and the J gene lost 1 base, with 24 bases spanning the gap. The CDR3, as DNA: TGCAGCGTCGACCGTGCCTTCGAGGGAGGCGCGAACACTGAAGCTTTCTTT. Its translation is CSVDRAFEGGANTEAFF.

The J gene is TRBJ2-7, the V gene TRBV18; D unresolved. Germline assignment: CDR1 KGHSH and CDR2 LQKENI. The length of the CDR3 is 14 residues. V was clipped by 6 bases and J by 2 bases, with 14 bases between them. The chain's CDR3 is CASSPQGPAYEQYF. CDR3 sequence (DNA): TGTGCCAGCTCCCCCCAAGGACCGGCCTACGAGCAGTACTTC.

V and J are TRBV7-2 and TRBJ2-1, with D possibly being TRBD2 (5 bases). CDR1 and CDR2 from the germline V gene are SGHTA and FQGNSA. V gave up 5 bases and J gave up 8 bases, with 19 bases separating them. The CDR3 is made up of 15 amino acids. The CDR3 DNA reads TGTGCCAGCAGCCATCTCAGGACGGGGTATGATGAGCAGTTCTTC. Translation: CASSHLRTGYDEQFF.

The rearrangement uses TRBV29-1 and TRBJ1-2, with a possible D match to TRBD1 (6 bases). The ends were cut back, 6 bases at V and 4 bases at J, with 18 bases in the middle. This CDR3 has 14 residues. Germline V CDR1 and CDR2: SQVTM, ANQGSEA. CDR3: CSVRDIPSAYGYTF. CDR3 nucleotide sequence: TGCAGCGTCCGGGACATCCCGTCGGCCTATGGCTACACCTTC.

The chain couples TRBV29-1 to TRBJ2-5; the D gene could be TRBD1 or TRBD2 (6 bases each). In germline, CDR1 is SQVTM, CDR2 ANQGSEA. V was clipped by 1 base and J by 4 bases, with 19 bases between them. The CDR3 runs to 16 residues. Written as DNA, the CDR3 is TGCAGCGTTGAAGTCCTTAGCGGCAGAGGGGGAGAGACCCAGTACTTC. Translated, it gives CSVEVLSGRGGETQYF.

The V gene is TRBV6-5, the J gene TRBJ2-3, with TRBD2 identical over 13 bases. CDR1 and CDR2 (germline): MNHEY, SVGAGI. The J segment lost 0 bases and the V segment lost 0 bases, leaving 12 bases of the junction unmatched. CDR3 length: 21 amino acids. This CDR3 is CASSYSPGTSGALTSTDTQYF. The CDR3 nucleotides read TGTGCCAGCAGTTACTCCCCAGGGACTAGCGGGGCCTTAACTAGCACAGATACGCAGTATTTT.

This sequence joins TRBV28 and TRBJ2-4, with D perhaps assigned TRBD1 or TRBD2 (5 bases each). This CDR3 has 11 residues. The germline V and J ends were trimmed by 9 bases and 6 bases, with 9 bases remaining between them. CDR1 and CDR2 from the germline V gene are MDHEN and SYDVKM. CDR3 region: CARGPPNIQYF. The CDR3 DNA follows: TGTGCCAGGGGACCCCCAAACATTCAGTACTTC. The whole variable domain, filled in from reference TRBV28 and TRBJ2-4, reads DVKVTQSSRYLVKRTGEKVFLECVQDMDHENMFWYRQDPGLGLRLIYFSYDVKMKEKGDIPEGYSVSREKKERFSLILESASTNQTSMYLCARGPPNIQYFGAGTRLSVL.

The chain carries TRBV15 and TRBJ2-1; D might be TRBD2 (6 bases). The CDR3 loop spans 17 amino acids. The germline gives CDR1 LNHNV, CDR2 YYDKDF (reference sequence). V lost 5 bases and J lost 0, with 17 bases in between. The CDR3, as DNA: TGTGCCACCAGCCTGCCGGGGCGGGGAGGCTCCTACAATGAGCAGTTCTTC. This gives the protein CATSLPGRGGSYNEQFF.

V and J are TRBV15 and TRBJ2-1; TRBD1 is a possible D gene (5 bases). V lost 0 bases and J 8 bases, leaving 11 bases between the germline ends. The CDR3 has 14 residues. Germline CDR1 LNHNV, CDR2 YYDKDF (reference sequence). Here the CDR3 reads CATSRDFVGDEQFF. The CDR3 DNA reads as TGTGCCACCAGCAGAGACTTCGTAGGGGATGAGCAGTTCTTC.

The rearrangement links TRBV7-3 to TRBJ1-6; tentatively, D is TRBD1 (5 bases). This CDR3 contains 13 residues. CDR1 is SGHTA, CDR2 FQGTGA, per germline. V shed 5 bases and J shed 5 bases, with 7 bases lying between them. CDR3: CASSRQNNSPLHF. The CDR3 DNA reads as TGTGCCAGCAGCCGACAGAATAATTCACCCCTCCACTTT. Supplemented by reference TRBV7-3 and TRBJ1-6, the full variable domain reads GAGVSQTPSNKVTEKGKYVELRCDPISGHTALYWYRQSLGQGPEFLIYFQGTGAADDSGLPNDRFFAVRPEGSVSTLKIQRTERGDSAVYLCASSRQNNSPLHFGNGTRLTVT.

The CDR3 bases are TGCAGTGCTAGAGGGCGGCTCGGAAACTACGAGCAGTACTTC. Protein product: CSARGRLGNYEQYF. The chain links TRBV20-1 to TRBJ2-7, with D unresolved. The CDR3 consists of 14 residues. The V gene's germline CDR1 is DFQATT and CDR2 SNEGSKA (reference sequence). V gave up 1 base and J gave up 3 bases, with 13 bases separating them.

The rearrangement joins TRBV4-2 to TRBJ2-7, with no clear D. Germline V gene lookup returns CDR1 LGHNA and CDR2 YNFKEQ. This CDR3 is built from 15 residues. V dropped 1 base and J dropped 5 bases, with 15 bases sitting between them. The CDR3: CASSQGLSGIHEQYF. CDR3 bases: TGTGCCAGCAGCCAAGGACTTTCTGGGATCCACGAGCAGTACTTC.

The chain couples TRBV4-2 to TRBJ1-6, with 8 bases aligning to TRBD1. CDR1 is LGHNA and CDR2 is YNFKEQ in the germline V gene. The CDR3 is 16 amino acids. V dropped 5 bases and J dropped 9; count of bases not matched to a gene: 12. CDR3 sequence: CASSFRQGAGISPLHF. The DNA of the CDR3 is TGTGCCAGCAGCTTTCGGCAGGGGGCAGGTATTTCACCCCTCCACTTT.

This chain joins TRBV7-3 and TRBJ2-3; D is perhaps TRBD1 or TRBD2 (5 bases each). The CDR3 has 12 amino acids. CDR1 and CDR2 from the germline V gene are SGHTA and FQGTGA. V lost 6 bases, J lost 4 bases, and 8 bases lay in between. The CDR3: CASRGESDTQYF. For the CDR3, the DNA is TGTGCCAGCAGGGGGGAATCAGATACGCAGTATTTT.

This chain's CDR3 is CASSLGTVEKLFF. In DNA, the CDR3 is TGTGCCAGCAGCTTAGGAACAGTTGAAAAACTGTTTTTT. The chain has TRBV7-2 and TRBJ1-4; D gene ambiguous. This CDR3 has 13 residues. Trimming left V 1 base short and J 7 bases short, with 7 bases between. The V gene's germline CDR1 is SGHTA and CDR2 FQGNSA.

CDR3 region: CASSQTGTAETQYF. The DNA of the CDR3 is TGCGCCAGCAGCCAAACCGGGACAGCGGAGACCCAGTACTTC. V gene TRBV4-1 combines with J gene TRBJ2-5, with TRBD1 matching over 7 bases. Germline CDR1 MGHRA, CDR2 YSYEKL. There are 14 residues in the CDR3. J gave up 5 bases and V 2 bases, and 5 bases lay outside the gene matches.

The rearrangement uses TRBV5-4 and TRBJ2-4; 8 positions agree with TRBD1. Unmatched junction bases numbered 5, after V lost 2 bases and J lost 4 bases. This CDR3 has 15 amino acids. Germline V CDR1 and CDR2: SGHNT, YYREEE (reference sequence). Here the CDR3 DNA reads TGTGCCAGCAGCTTTGACCAGGGGGCGAAAAACATTCAGTACTTC. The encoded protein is CASSFDQGAKNIQYF.

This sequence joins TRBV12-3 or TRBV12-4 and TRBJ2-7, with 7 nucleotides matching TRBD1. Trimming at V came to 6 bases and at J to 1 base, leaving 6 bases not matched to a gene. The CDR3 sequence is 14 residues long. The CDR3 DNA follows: TGTGCCAGCAGGCGTAGACAGGGATCCTACGAGCAGTACTTC. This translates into CASRRRQGSYEQYF.

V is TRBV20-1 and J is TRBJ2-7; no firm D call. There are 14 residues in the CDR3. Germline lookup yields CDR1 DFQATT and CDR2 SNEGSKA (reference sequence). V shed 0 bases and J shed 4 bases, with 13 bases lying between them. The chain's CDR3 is CSARDISFGYEQYF. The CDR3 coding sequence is TGCAGTGCTAGAGATATCAGCTTTGGGTACGAGCAGTACTTC.

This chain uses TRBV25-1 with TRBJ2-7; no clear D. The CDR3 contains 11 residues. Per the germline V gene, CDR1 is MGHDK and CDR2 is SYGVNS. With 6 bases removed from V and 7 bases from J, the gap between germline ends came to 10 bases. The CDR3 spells CASRLYGEQYF. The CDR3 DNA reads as TGTGCCAGCAGACTTTACGGGGAGCAGTACTTC.